This T cell receptor (beta chain) was documented in a study of blood T cells in healthy people across ages. This CDR3 has 13 amino acids. Germline V CDR1 and CDR2: KGHDR, SFDVKD. V gave up 8 bases and J gave up 5 bases; unmatched junction bases: 5. The second PCR ran about 6 to 12 cycles with a sample-barcoded 5' primer and J-beta primers. TCRdb re-derived calls from the 5' RACE reads in MiXCR, one entry per CDR3 protein. The sample consists of roughly 700,000 distinct CDR3 sequences, about 52% of them appearing once. This clonotype originated in a woman aged 55-69 years in good health. V is TRBV24-1 and J is TRBJ2-1, with TRBD1 matching over 7 bases. Material for sequencing was blood. CDR3 region: CATNRGIDNEQFF. The CDR3 nucleotides read TGTGCCACCAACAGGGGAATTGACAATGAGCAGTTCTTC.